This passage covers 14 T cell receptor beta chains from one sample sequenced in a study of T-cell reconstitution after alpha-beta-depleted transplantation in children. Using unique molecular identifiers, the investigators prepared the TCRbeta library. MiXCR, applied by TCRdb to the PCR reads, yields one record per CDR3 protein. Of 550,000 to 600,000 distinct CDR3 sequences in the sample, about 21% are singletons; the top ten hold 13% to 15%. Sequencing was performed on PBMCs, mostly from graft donor cells, taken 360 days after TCRalphabeta/CD19-depleted stem cell transplant. The source of these receptors is a boy in the first two years of life who had a stem cell transplant for acute myeloid leukemia, so the T cells may come from the graft donor.

This clonotype was recorded many times. The CDR3 sequence: CASSFSPWAGTDTQYF. The CDR3 bases are TGTGCCAGCAGCTTCTCACCCTGGGCGGGCACAGATACGCAGTATTTT. This chain uses TRBV7-9 with TRBJ2-3; no firm D call. Germline assignment: CDR1 SEHNR and CDR2 FQNEAQ (reference sequence). This CDR3 is built from 16 residues. The V and J ends lost 3 bases and 1 base respectively, with 14 bases between them.

This clonotype was counted a few times. J is TRBJ2-7 and V is TRBV7-2; tentative D call: TRBD2 (6 bases). The CDR3 totals 14 residues. Trimming took 0 bases from V and 5 from J, leaving 11 bases between them. The V gene's germline CDR1 is SGHTA and CDR2 FQGNSA. The CDR3 sequence is CASSLAGGNHEQYF. For the CDR3, the DNA is TGTGCCAGCAGCTTAGCGGGGGGAAACCACGAGCAGTACTTC.

This clonotype was counted a few times. The chain has TRBV7-2 and TRBJ2-1; the D gene is possibly TRBD2 (6 bases). The V end lost 5 bases, the J end lost 5 bases, and 19 bases lay between the germline ends. Per germline, CDR1 SGHTA and CDR2 FQGNSA. The CDR3 extends over 16 amino acids. As DNA, the CDR3 is TGTGCCAGCAGCCTGCAAGCCCGGGGGAGCGACAATGAGCAGTTCTTC. Its translation: CASSLQARGSDNEQFF.

The CDR3 DNA is TGTGCCAGCAGTTACTGGACTAGGGCCGCCGATACGCAGTATTTT. Translation gives CASSYWTRAADTQYF. The chain links TRBV6-5 to TRBJ2-3; 7 bases match TRBD2. The CDR3 is made up of 15 amino acids. J lost 6 bases, V lost 1 base, and 7 bases had no gene match. The germline V gene encodes CDR1 MNHEY and CDR2 SVGAGI.

As concerns this clonotype: The conserved closing phenylalanine or tryptophan is absent in this CDR3, likely reflecting a read error. The J gene is TRBJ1-4, the V gene TRBV18; D may be TRBD1 (5 bases). In germline, CDR1 is KGHSH, CDR2 LQKENI. Trimming took off 6 bases at V and 8 bases at J, with 25 bases between the two ends. The CDR3 is made up of 17 amino acids. CDR3 residues: CASSVNLLDTGQEKLFY. CDR3 DNA: TGTGCCAGCTCCGTCAACTTATTGGACACGGGCCAAGAAAAACTGTTTTAT.

The genes are TRBV12-3 or TRBV12-4 and TRBJ2-4, with 9 bases fitting TRBD1. J was trimmed by 0 bases and V by 3 bases; bases with no gene match: 6. The CDR3 loop spans 17 amino acids. CDR3 in DNA: TGTGCCAGCAGTTTGGGACAGGGCCTGATAGCCAAAAACATTCAGTACTTC. Encoded protein: CASSLGQGLIAKNIQYF.

This clonotype was counted many times. The genes are TRBV6-5 and TRBJ1-1, with a possible D match to TRBD1 (6 bases). The CDR3 length is 14 residues. The germline V and J ends were trimmed by 6 bases and 3 bases, with 14 bases remaining between them. From germline, CDR1 is MNHEY and CDR2 SVGAGI. CDR3 DNA sequence: TGTGCCAGCAGCCCATGGGAGGGGGACACTGAAGCTTTCTTT. The encoded protein is CASSPWEGDTEAFF.

This clonotype was found many times. One end of the junction varies from germline; a read error may be responsible. The gene calls are TRBV20-1 and TRBJ2-3, with D possibly TRBD2 on 6 matching bases. This CDR3 contains 10 residues. Germline CDR1 and CDR2: DFQATT and SNEGSKA (reference sequence). The CDR3 region is CSARGTTEYF. CDR3 sequence (DNA): TGCAGTGCTAGAGGGACTACGGAGTATTTT.

This clonotype was observed a few times. This chain connects TRBV9 to TRBJ2-5, with TRBD2 matching over 13 bases. The CDR3 consists of 17 residues. J gave up 3 bases and V 8 bases, and 13 bases lay outside the gene matches. Looked up from germline, CDR1 is SGDLS and CDR2 is YYNGEE. The DNA for the CDR3 is TGTGCCAGTACACCCTCAACCGGGACTAGCGGGAAAGAGACCCAGTACTTC. Translated: CASTPSTGTSGKETQYF.

The V and J genes are TRBV4-3 and TRBJ1-2; 9 bases align to TRBD1. The CDR3 sequence is 15 residues long. From germline, CDR1 is LGHNA and CDR2 YSLEER. The J segment lost 1 base and the V segment lost 4 bases, leaving 4 bases of the junction unmatched. The CDR3 loop reads CASSLGTGLNYGYTF. DNA of the CDR3: TGCGCCAGCAGCCTAGGGACAGGGCTTAACTATGGCTACACCTTC.

The chain combines TRBV20-1 with TRBJ2-7; no reliable D call. The CDR3 contains 15 residues. Germline V gene data show CDR1 as DFQATT and CDR2 as SNEGSKA (reference sequence). With 0 bases removed from V and 0 bases from J, the gap between germline ends came to 12 bases. Written as DNA, the CDR3 is TGCAGTGCTAGAGAGTCGAGGATTAGCTCCTACGAGCAGTACTTC. It yields the protein CSARESRISSYEQYF.

The chain combines TRBV6-1 with TRBJ1-1, with TRBD1 as a possible D gene (6 bases). The CDR3 is 16 amino acids. V lost 7 bases and J 7 bases, leaving 25 bases between the germline ends. The V gene's germline CDR1 is MNHNS and CDR2 SASEGT. CDR3 nucleotides: TGTGCCAGCAAAACAATGGACAGAACCACTCCTAATGAAGCTTTCTTT. The encoded protein is CASKTMDRTTPNEAFF.

V usage is TRBV6-5 and J usage is TRBJ2-3, with 8 bases fitting TRBD2. J was trimmed by 1 base and V by 1 base; bases with no gene match: 4. This CDR3 is built from 16 residues. The germline CDR1 and CDR2 sequences are MNHEY and SVGAGI. The CDR3 protein is CASSYWSGGGTDTQYF. The CDR3 DNA follows: TGTGCCAGCAGTTACTGGTCGGGGGGGGGCACAGATACGCAGTATTTT.

The V gene is TRBV7-9, the J gene TRBJ2-5, with D perhaps TRBD2 (6 bases). The germline V gene encodes CDR1 SEHNR and CDR2 FQNEAQ (reference sequence). The CDR3 has 17 amino acids. Between the trimmed V and J ends, which lost 0 bases and 1 base, there was a span of 15 bases. CDR3 protein: CASSLASIRDFQETQYF. The CDR3 nucleotides read TGTGCCAGCAGCTTAGCATCCATCCGGGACTTCCAAGAGACCCAGTACTTC.